The 9 T cell receptor beta chains below were found in one sample sequenced in a study of cytomegalovirus exposure and HLA in healthy donors (dated by TCRdb to about 2017). Libraries were built with the immunoSEQ multiplex PCR assay. For the multiplex PCR, a mixture combining 60 forward primers for TCR Vbeta segments and 13 reverse primers for TCR Jbeta segments was used. Not all clones reach the TCRdb copy of this immuneACCESS table, which keeps in-frame sequences only. Checked studies attribute under half of the gap to unresolved V genes and leave the rest unexplained. Per the sample table, the count is some 41,000 clones. Over 3.5% of the sample belongs to the ten largest clones. Sequenced: PBMCs. The receptors were gathered from a male donor in good health and CMV-seronegative.

The rearrangement uses TRBV5-6 and TRBJ2-7, with D hard to call. V lost 3 bases, J lost 4 bases, and 5 bases lay in between. From germline, CDR1 is SGHDT and CDR2 YYEEEE. This CDR3 spans 11 amino acids. The CDR3 sequence is CASSSFYEQYF. The CDR3 DNA sequence: TGTGCCAGCAGCTCTTTTTACGAGCAGTACTTC.

The gene calls are TRBV5-1 and TRBJ2-7; possibly TRBD1 for D (5 bases). The V gene lost 1 base and the J gene lost 3 bases, with 14 bases spanning the gap. This CDR3 spans 15 amino acids. Germline values: CDR1 SGHRS, CDR2 YFSETQ. The CDR3 here is CASSLFVLDSYEQYF. DNA for the CDR3: TGCGCCAGCAGCTTGTTCGTCCTCGACAGCTACGAGCAGTACTTC.

The CDR3 sequence is CASSLNRGTDTQYF. The CDR3 coding sequence is TGTGCCAGCAGCTTGAACAGGGGTACAGATACGCAGTATTTT. The V gene is TRBV5-8, the J gene TRBJ2-3, with TRBD1 matching 7 bases. The J segment lost 3 bases and the V segment lost 1 base, leaving 2 bases of the junction unmatched. The germline V gene has CDR1 SGHTS and CDR2 YDEGEE. The CDR3 loop spans 14 amino acids.

This chain joins TRBV6-6 and TRBJ2-5, with D perhaps matching TRBD1 (6 bases). This CDR3 region has 13 residues. Trimming left V 8 bases short and J 1 base short, with 11 bases between. Per the germline V gene, CDR1 is MNHNY and CDR2 is SVGAGI (reference sequence). The CDR3 spells CASHQGGQETQYF. As DNA, the CDR3 is TGTGCCAGCCATCAAGGGGGCCAAGAGACCCAGTACTTC.

The chain recombines TRBV18 with TRBJ2-5; tentative D call: TRBD1 (6 bases). The V end lost 2 bases, the J end lost 3 bases, and 10 bases lay between the germline ends. CDR1 and CDR2 (germline): KGHSH, LQKENI. The CDR3 length is 14 residues. The CDR3 DNA is TGTGCCAGCTCACCAGGACAGATAAAAGAGACCCAGTACTTC. This codes for CASSPGQIKETQYF.

This chain uses TRBV9 with TRBJ1-1; D gene ambiguous. Trimming took off 3 bases at V and 0 bases at J, with 9 bases between the two ends. This CDR3 comprises 14 residues. The germline CDR1 and CDR2 sequences are SGDLS and YYNGEE. The CDR3 nucleotides are TGTGCCAGCAGCGGACGACACATGAACACTGAAGCTTTCTTT. It codes for CASSGRHMNTEAFF.

The chain has TRBV6-1 and TRBJ2-7; D is perhaps TRBD1 (7 bases). V was trimmed by 8 bases and J by 3 bases, leaving 11 bases between them. The CDR3 is 12 residues long. Germline V gives CDR1 MNHNS, CDR2 SASEGT. CDR3 loop: CASRRDSYEQYF. CDR3 in DNA: TGTGCCAGCCGGAGGGACAGCTACGAGCAGTACTTC.

V gene TRBV10-1 combines with J gene TRBJ2-7, with D possibly matching TRBD2 (6 bases). CDR1 WNHNN and CDR2 SYGVQD come from the germline V gene (reference sequence). Trimming removed 0 bases from V and 7 bases from J, with 10 bases in between. The CDR3 contains 13 residues. CDR3 sequence (DNA): TGCGCCAGCAGTGAGTCGGGCGGAGGGGAGCAGTACTTC. This gives the protein CASSESGGGEQYF.

The rearrangement uses TRBV5-5 and TRBJ1-5; D call uncertain. This CDR3 has 18 residues. V was trimmed by 2 bases and J by 4 bases, leaving 22 bases between them. Germline lookup yields CDR1 SGHKS and CDR2 YYEKEE (reference sequence). The CDR3 nucleotides read TGTGCCAGCAGCTTAAGAGGCACAACCCTACCATCGAATCAGCCCCAGCATTTT. Amino acids: CASSLRGTTLPSNQPQHF. Supplemented by reference TRBV5-5 and TRBJ1-5, the full variable domain reads DAGVTQSPTHLIKTRGQQVTLRCSPISGHKSVSWYQQVLGQGPQFIFQYYEKEERGRGNFPDRFSARQFPNYSSELNVNALLLGDSALYLCASSLRGTTLPSNQPQHFGDGTRLSIL.